One and the same sample provided the 21 T cell receptor beta chains below, sequenced in a study of cytomegalovirus exposure and HLA in healthy donors. PCR was performed using 60 Vbeta and 13 Jbeta primers. The method was immunoSEQ multiplex PCR; TCRdb's version includes in-frame clones alone and lacks a portion of them. The data contain about 150,000 clones, under 70% of them seen just once; the ten biggest clones take up about 10%. Sequences were obtained from PBMCs. The source of these receptors is a man aged 25-45 years in good health and CMV-seropositive.

This clone appeared once. V gene TRBV30 combines with J gene TRBJ2-2; D gene ambiguous. Germline CDR1 is GTSNPN and CDR2 is SVGIG (reference sequence). The V and J ends lost 1 base and 7 bases respectively, with 7 bases between them. The CDR3 is 12 amino acids. DNA of the CDR3: TGTGCCTGGAGTGGAGTGAACGGGGAGCTGTTTTTT. Its translation is CAWSGVNGELFF. Full variable domain (outside the CDR3, taken from reference TRBV30 and TRBJ2-2): SQTIHQWPATLVQPVGSPLSLECTVEGTSNPNLYWYRQAAGRGLQLLFYSVGIGQISSEVPQNLSASRPQDRQFILSSKKLLLSDSGFYLCAWSGVNGELFFGEGSRLTVL.

Only one count was recorded for this clone. This chain connects TRBV9 to TRBJ1-2, with 9 bases aligning to TRBD1. V shed 5 bases and J 8 bases; nucleotides not matched to a gene: 4. This CDR3 is built from 12 residues. Germline values: CDR1 SGDLS, CDR2 YYNGEE. The CDR3: CASSQTGGGYTF. The CDR3 nucleotides are TGTGCCAGCAGTCAAACAGGGGGCGGCTACACCTTC. Supplemented by reference TRBV9 and TRBJ1-2, the full variable domain reads DSGVTQTPKHLITATGQRVTLRCSPRSGDLSVYWYQQSLDQGLQFLIQYYNGEERAKGNILERFSAQQFPDLHSELNLSSLELGDSALYFCASSQTGGGYTFGSGTRLTVV.

In its sample, this clone was seen a few times. This sequence joins TRBV30 and TRBJ1-6; D unresolved. Germline V lookup: CDR1 GTSNPN, CDR2 SVGIG (reference sequence). Trimming removed 4 bases at V and 0 bases at J, with 10 bases between. The CDR3 runs 15 residues. The chain's CDR3 is CAWKSQSSYNSPLHF. The DNA of the CDR3 is TGTGCCTGGAAATCACAGAGCTCCTATAATTCACCCCTCCACTTT.

The chain carries TRBV19 and TRBJ1-4, with a weak D call TRBD1 (6 bases). This CDR3 is built from 15 residues. Trimming took off 7 bases at V and 8 bases at J, with 20 bases between the two ends. Per germline, CDR1 LNHDA and CDR2 SQIVND (reference sequence). As DNA, the CDR3 is TGTGCCAGTATCGCGGGGGGCCAGGGTGGAGAAAAACTGTTTTTT. It encodes CASIAGGQGGEKLFF.

This clone was counted a few times. The rearrangement links TRBV6-1 to TRBJ2-2; 9 bases match TRBD1. This CDR3 is built from 18 residues. The germline CDR1 and CDR2 sequences are MNHNS and SASEGT. The ends lost 4 bases at V and 2 bases at J; junction bases unmatched: 11. CDR3 DNA: TGTGCCAGCAGTGGTGCCTTACAGGGGGCGCGTAACACCGGGGAGCTGTTTTTT. Protein: CASSGALQGARNTGELFF.

Notes on this clone: Within the sample, other DNA sequences also encode this same CDR3. The J gene is TRBJ1-1, the V gene TRBV27; possible D gene TRBD1, 5 bases. CDR1 MNHEY and CDR2 SMNVEV come from the germline V gene (reference sequence). The ends were cut back, 10 bases at V and 4 bases at J, with 19 bases in the middle. The CDR3 is 14 residues long. CDR3 protein: CATKRRAGGTEAFF. CDR3 bases: TGTGCCACCAAACGTCGGGCGGGGGGCACTGAAGCTTTCTTT.

This chain links TRBV7-8 with TRBJ2-6; no definite D call. CDR1 SGHVS and CDR2 FQNEAQ come from the germline V gene. Trimming stripped 2 bases from V and 0 bases from J, with 11 bases between. The CDR3 covers 17 residues. CDR3 sequence reads: CASSLLARLSGANVLTF. The CDR3 DNA is TGTGCCAGCAGCTTATTAGCTAGGCTCTCTGGGGCCAACGTCCTGACTTTC.

This clone appeared a few times. J is TRBJ1-4 and V is TRBV5-4, with 9 bases identical to TRBD1. Germline assignment: CDR1 SGHNT and CDR2 YYREEE (reference sequence). CDR3 length equals 16 residues. V gave up 4 bases and J gave up 5 bases; unmatched junction bases: 9. The CDR3 loop reads CASSPSSGQGNEKLFF. As DNA, the CDR3 is TGTGCCAGCAGCCCCAGTTCCGGACAGGGGAATGAAAAACTGTTTTTT.

This sequence joins TRBV28 and TRBJ2-7; 7 positions match TRBD2. Germline CDR1 MDHEN, CDR2 SYDVKM. This CDR3 spans 14 amino acids. The junction had 6 bases not matched to a gene; V was cut back by 2 bases and J by 5 bases. The CDR3: CASSLTGGVDEQYF. The CDR3 DNA reads as TGTGCCAGCAGTTTAACGGGAGGAGTAGACGAGCAGTACTTC.

This rearrangement joins TRBV5-4 to TRBJ1-2; TRBD1 is a possible D gene (6 bases). Trimming removed 5 bases from V and 6 bases from J, with 20 bases in between. This CDR3 spans 15 amino acids. CDR1 and CDR2 (germline): SGHNT, YYREEE (reference sequence). CDR3 coding DNA: TGTGCCAGCAGTCAAGGGGGAAGATACAGGAATGGCTACACCTTC. Protein: CASSQGGRYRNGYTF.

The rearrangement uses TRBV4-2 and TRBJ2-1, with 7 nucleotides matching TRBD2. CDR1 and CDR2 from the germline V gene are LGHNA and YNFKEQ. With 4 bases clipped from V and 9 bases from J, the junction kept 12 bases outside the gene matches. This CDR3 comprises 15 residues. CDR3 sequence: CASSPGEGGPVEQFF. DNA for the CDR3: TGTGCCAGCAGCCCTGGGGAGGGAGGGCCGGTTGAGCAGTTCTTC.

V usage is TRBV7-3 and J usage is TRBJ2-7, with 9 bases identical to TRBD2. V shed 5 bases, J shed 3 bases, and the junction held 8 bases outside the gene matches. CDR3 length: 15 residues. Germline V gene sequence: CDR1 SGHTA, CDR2 FQGTGA. Written as DNA, the CDR3 is TGTGCCAGCAGCCCCGGACTAGCGCTATACTACGAGCAGTACTTC. This gives the protein CASSPGLALYYEQYF.

This clone was seen only a few times. V usage is TRBV6-4 and J usage is TRBJ2-1; 10 positions agree with TRBD2. CDR3 length: 14 amino acids. In germline, CDR1 is MRHNA, CDR2 SNTAGT. The junction had 6 bases not matched to a gene; V was cut back by 5 bases and J by 8 bases. The CDR3 region is CASSFLAGEDEQFF. As DNA, the CDR3 is TGTGCCAGCAGTTTCCTAGCGGGAGAGGATGAGCAGTTCTTC.

The chain recombines TRBV10-1 with TRBJ2-1, with 7 bases lining up with TRBD1. This CDR3 contains 14 residues. V dropped 3 bases and J dropped 5; count of bases not matched to a gene: 4. Per the germline V gene, CDR1 is WNHNN and CDR2 is SYGVQD (reference sequence). The chain's CDR3 is CASSDDRVHNEQFF. CDR3 DNA sequence: TGCGCCAGCAGTGATGACAGGGTCCACAATGAGCAGTTCTTC.

The rearrangement links TRBV2 to TRBJ2-5, with 8 bases that match TRBD2. Germline V CDR1 and CDR2: SNHLY, FYNNEI. The CDR3 consists of 16 residues. After removal of 3 bases from V and 3 bases from J, the junction contained 9 bases not matched to a gene. The CDR3 is CASSEDWREVKETQYF. In DNA form, the CDR3 reads TGTGCCAGCAGTGAGGATTGGCGGGAGGTTAAAGAGACCCAGTACTTC.

The chain combines TRBV6-5 with TRBJ2-1, with 10 bases matching TRBD2. This CDR3 region has 15 residues. Germline V lookup: CDR1 MNHEY, CDR2 SVGAGI. Trimming removed 7 bases from V and 2 bases from J; junction bases left unmatched: 5. DNA of the CDR3: TGTGCCAGCATCAGACTAGCGGGTACCTACAATGAGCAGTTCTTC. It specifies CASIRLAGTYNEQFF.

This clone was counted only a few times. The chain links TRBV27 to TRBJ2-2, with a weak D call TRBD2 (5 bases). The ends were cut back, 7 bases at V and 4 bases at J, with 16 bases in the middle. The CDR3 sequence is 15 residues long. Germline V gene sequence: CDR1 MNHEY, CDR2 SMNVEV (reference sequence). CDR3 sequence (DNA): TGTGCCAGCACTACAAACAGCGAGGGCACCGGGGAGCTGTTTTTT. Translation: CASTTNSEGTGELFF.

The gene calls are TRBV9 and TRBJ2-4; tentative D call: TRBD2 (6 bases). The CDR3 has 17 amino acids. The germline V gene encodes CDR1 SGDLS and CDR2 YYNGEE. The germline V and J ends were trimmed by 2 bases and 0 bases, with 15 bases remaining between them. This chain's CDR3 is CASSVGPGDRAKNIQYF. In nucleotides, the CDR3 is TGTGCCAGCAGCGTGGGTCCGGGGGACCGAGCCAAAAACATTCAGTACTTC.

J is TRBJ2-3 and V is TRBV7-6; 8 bases agree with TRBD2. J was trimmed by 0 bases and V by 5 bases; bases with no gene match: 7. Germline values: CDR1 SGHVS, CDR2 FNYEAQ. CDR3 length: 16 residues. The CDR3 loop reads CASSRRLAPSTDTQYF. DNA of the CDR3: TGTGCCAGCAGCCGCCGACTAGCGCCCAGCACAGATACGCAGTATTTT.

This clone was observed once. The CDR3 spells CASSGTAYGYTF. The CDR3 nucleotides read TGTGCCAGCAGTGGGACAGCCTATGGCTACACCTTC. The rearrangement links TRBV28 to TRBJ1-2; 7 bases fit TRBD1. This CDR3 is 12 amino acids long. With V trimmed by 5 bases and J by 4 bases, 1 base remained unmatched. Germline-derived CDR1 and CDR2 are MDHEN and SYDVKM.

There are a few counts of this clone. The V and J genes are TRBV5-1 and TRBJ2-7; the D gene is possibly TRBD1 (5 bases). Trimming took off 0 bases at V and 5 bases at J, with 12 bases between the two ends. The CDR3 runs 14 residues. The germline gives CDR1 SGHRS, CDR2 YFSETQ. The DNA of the CDR3 is TGCGCCAGCAGCTTGGGGCAGGTAGGGGACGAGCAGTACTTC. Encoded protein: CASSLGQVGDEQYF.